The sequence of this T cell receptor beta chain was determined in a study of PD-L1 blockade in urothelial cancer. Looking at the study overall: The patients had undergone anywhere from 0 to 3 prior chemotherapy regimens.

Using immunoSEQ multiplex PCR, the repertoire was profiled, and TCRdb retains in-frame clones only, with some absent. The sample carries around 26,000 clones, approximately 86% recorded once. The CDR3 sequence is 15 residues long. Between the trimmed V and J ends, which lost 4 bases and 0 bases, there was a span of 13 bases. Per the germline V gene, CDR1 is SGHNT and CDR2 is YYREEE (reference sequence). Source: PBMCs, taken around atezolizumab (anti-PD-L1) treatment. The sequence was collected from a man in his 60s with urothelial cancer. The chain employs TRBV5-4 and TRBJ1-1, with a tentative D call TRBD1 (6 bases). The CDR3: CASSTGTTMNTEAFF. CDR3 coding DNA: TGTGCCAGCAGCACCGGGACAACAATGAACACTGAAGCTTTCTTT. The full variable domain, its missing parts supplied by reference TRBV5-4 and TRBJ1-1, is ETGVTQSPTHLIKTRGQQVTLRCSSQSGHNTVSWYQQALGQGPQFIFQYYREEENGRGNFPPRFSGLQFPNYSSELNVNALELDDSALYLCASSTGTTMNTEAFFGQGTRLTVV.